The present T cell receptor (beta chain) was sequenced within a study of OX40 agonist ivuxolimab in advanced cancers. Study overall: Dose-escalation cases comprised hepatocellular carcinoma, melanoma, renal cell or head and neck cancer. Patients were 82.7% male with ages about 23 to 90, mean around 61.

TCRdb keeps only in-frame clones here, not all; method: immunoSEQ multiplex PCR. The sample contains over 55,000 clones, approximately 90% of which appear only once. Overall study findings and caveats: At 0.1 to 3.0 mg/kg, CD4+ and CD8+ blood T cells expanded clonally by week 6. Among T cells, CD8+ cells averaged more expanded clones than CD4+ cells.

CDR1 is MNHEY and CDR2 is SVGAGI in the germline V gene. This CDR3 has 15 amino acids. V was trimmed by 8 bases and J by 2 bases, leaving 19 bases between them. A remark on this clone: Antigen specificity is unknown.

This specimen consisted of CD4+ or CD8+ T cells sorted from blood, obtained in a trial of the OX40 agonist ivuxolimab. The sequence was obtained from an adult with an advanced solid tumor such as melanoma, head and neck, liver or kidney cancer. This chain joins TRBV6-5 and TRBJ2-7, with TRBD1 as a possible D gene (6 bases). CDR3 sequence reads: CASGDGQYRAYEQYF. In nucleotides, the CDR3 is TGTGCCAGCGGGGATGGACAGTATAGGGCCTACGAGCAGTACTTC.